The 15 T cell receptor beta chains below all came from one sample that was sequenced in a study of human T cells and chemical hapten exposure. Via MiXCR, TCRdb re-called the 5' RACE reads, giving one row per CDR3 protein. The sample has tens of thousands of distinct CDR3 sequences, 15% to 20% seen once. Unseparated into fractions, whole blood served as the source from which total RNA was extracted. All receptors come from a female donor in good health.

This clonotype turned up a few times. The V call is TRBV9, the J call TRBJ2-2; 8 bases align to TRBD1. The germline V gene has CDR1 SGDLS and CDR2 YYNGEE. The J segment lost 7 bases and the V segment lost 2 bases, leaving 4 bases of the junction unmatched. The CDR3 length is 14 residues. The CDR3, as DNA: TGTGCCAGCAGCGTGCAAACAGGGGGCGGGGAGCTGTTTTTT. It encodes CASSVQTGGGELFF.

This clonotype turned up a few times. The chain uses TRBV7-2 and TRBJ2-3, with 7 bases aligning to TRBD2. The germline CDR1 and CDR2 sequences are SGHTA and FQGNSA. Germline trimming cut 5 bases from V and 9 bases from J; bases unmatched to any gene: 14. The CDR3 totals 15 residues. CDR3 sequence: CASSRQAGDQGTQYF. The CDR3 nucleotides are TGTGCCAGCAGCCGCCAGGCGGGAGATCAGGGCACGCAGTATTTT.

This clonotype appeared a few times. The rearrangement joins TRBV5-1 to TRBJ2-5, with no clear D. Per the germline V gene, CDR1 is SGHRS and CDR2 is YFSETQ. V lost 0 bases, J lost 3 bases, and 9 bases lay in between. This CDR3 is 14 amino acids long. The CDR3 spells CASSLGQPEETQYF. In nucleotides, the CDR3 is TGCGCCAGCAGCTTGGGGCAACCAGAAGAGACCCAGTACTTC. The whole variable domain, remainder taken from reference TRBV5-1 and TRBJ2-5, is KAGVTQTPRYLIKTRGQQVTLSCSPISGHRSVSWYQQTPGQGLQFLFEYFSETQRNKGNFPGRFSGRQFSNSRSEMNVSTLELGDSALYLCASSLGQPEETQYFGPGTRLLVL.

In this sample, this clonotype turned up a few times. This sequence joins TRBV9 and TRBJ1-2, with no clear D. Germline lookup yields CDR1 SGDLS and CDR2 YYNGEE. The CDR3 loop spans 15 amino acids. Trimming pared 4 bases from V and 4 bases from J, leaving 17 bases between. The CDR3 DNA is TGTGCCAGCAGCCAGATGGCACAGACATCCTATGGCTACACCTTC. Protein product: CASSQMAQTSYGYTF.

The J gene is TRBJ1-1, the V gene TRBV20-1; no definite D call. V was clipped by 3 bases and J by 0 bases, with 8 bases between them. CDR3 size: 13 residues. CDR1 is DFQATT and CDR2 is SNEGSKA in the germline V gene (reference sequence). This CDR3 is CSASLMMNTEAFF. The CDR3 bases are TGCAGTGCTAGTTTGATGATGAACACTGAAGCTTTCTTT.

This chain joins TRBV5-1 and TRBJ1-2; 7 bases are shared with TRBD1. The CDR3 runs 18 residues. V was clipped by 0 bases and J by 0 bases; unmatched bases: 11. Germline V gene lookup returns CDR1 SGHRS and CDR2 YFSETQ. This CDR3 reads CASSLGGGQANSNYGYTF. The CDR3 bases are TGCGCCAGCAGCTTGGGAGGTGGACAGGCGAACTCTAACTATGGCTACACCTTC.

The chain couples TRBV12-3 or TRBV12-4 to TRBJ1-1; D is possibly TRBD1 (5 bases). The length of the CDR3 is 13 residues. Trimming cost V 3 bases and J 7 bases, with 12 bases left between them. CDR3 loop: CASSFNGAGEAFF. The CDR3 DNA reads TGTGCCAGCAGTTTTAATGGGGCGGGTGAAGCTTTCTTT.

The rearrangement links TRBV9 to TRBJ1-1; 7 bases are a match to TRBD1. This CDR3 comprises 14 residues. Germline trimming cut 7 bases from V and 5 bases from J; bases unmatched to any gene: 11. CDR1 is SGDLS, CDR2 YYNGEE, per germline. CDR3 nucleotides: TGTGCCAGCTCCGACCGGGACAGAGGGACTGAAGCTTTCTTT. Amino acid sequence: CASSDRDRGTEAFF.

This clonotype was detected ten times or more. Mismatch with germline at one junction end may stem from a read error. This chain uses TRBV20-1 with TRBJ1-5; TRBD1 might be the D (6 bases). This CDR3 comprises 14 residues. In germline, CDR1 is DFQATT, CDR2 SNEGSKA (reference sequence). For the CDR3, the DNA is TGCAGTGCTCGAGACAGGCTGGGTAATCAGCCCCAGCATTTT. It yields the protein CSARDRLGNQPQHF.

V and J are TRBV5-6 and TRBJ2-7, with 7 bases that match TRBD1. Germline values: CDR1 SGHDT, CDR2 YYEEEE. CDR3 length: 14 residues. With V trimmed by 3 bases and J by 4 bases, 7 bases remained unmatched. This CDR3 reads CASSSQGFEYEQYF. In nucleotides, the CDR3 is TGTGCCAGCAGCTCACAGGGGTTTGAGTACGAGCAGTACTTC.

The rearrangement links TRBV19 to TRBJ1-1; D not certain. Trimming took 4 bases from V and 6 from J, leaving 9 bases between them. Per the germline V gene, CDR1 is LNHDA and CDR2 is SQIVND (reference sequence). This CDR3 is 12 amino acids long. Here the CDR3 reads CASSRDIAEAFF. CDR3 coding DNA: TGTGCCAGTAGTAGGGATATCGCTGAAGCTTTCTTT.

This clonotype has only a few counts. V is TRBV4-2 and J is TRBJ1-5; a possible D gene is TRBD1 (5 bases). Per germline, CDR1 LGHNA and CDR2 YNFKEQ. Trimming stripped 0 bases from V and 3 bases from J, with 12 bases between. The CDR3 runs 16 residues. This chain's CDR3 is CASSQDGDGYNQPQHF. The CDR3 nucleotides are TGTGCCAGCAGCCAAGATGGGGACGGATACAATCAGCCCCAGCATTTT.

This clonotype was observed at least ten times. CDR3 sequence reads: CASSLGSEAFF. CDR3 bases: TGTGCCAGCAGCTTAGGGAGTGAAGCTTTCTTT. The V gene is TRBV11-2, the J gene TRBJ1-1; D gene unclear. V dropped 1 base and J dropped 7 bases, with 4 bases sitting between them. The CDR3 is 11 amino acids. Germline CDR1 SGHAT, CDR2 FQNNGV.

The table lists this clonotype with a few counts. V and J are TRBV20-1 and TRBJ1-3; D gene ambiguous. The CDR3 sequence is 15 residues long. CDR1 and CDR2 (germline): DFQATT, SNEGSKA (reference sequence). With 4 bases removed from V and 4 bases from J, the gap between germline ends came to 17 bases. CDR3 loop: CSATSFRGSGNTIYF. CDR3 nucleotide sequence: TGCAGTGCTACCAGCTTCCGGGGATCCGGAAACACCATATATTTT.

The chain uses TRBV29-1 and TRBJ2-5; 7 bases are shared with TRBD1. The germline V gene has CDR1 SQVTM and CDR2 ANQGSEA. CDR3 length: 14 residues. The V segment lost 4 bases and the J segment 4 bases; nucleotides outside the gene matches: 9. The CDR3 loop reads CSVGATGFRETQYF. CDR3 DNA sequence: TGCAGCGTTGGCGCGACAGGGTTCCGAGAGACCCAGTACTTC. The whole variable domain, filled in from reference TRBV29-1 and TRBJ2-5, reads SAVISQKPSRDICQRGTSLTIQCQVDSQVTMMFWYRQQPGQSLTLIATANQGSEATYESGFVIDKFPISRPNLTFSTLTVSNMSPEDSSIYLCSVGATGFRETQYFGPGTRLLVL.